Described below is a single TCR beta chain sequence and its context. These data are taken from a study of blood T cell repertoires in COVID-19. Across the study: PBMCs, B-cell-depleted T cells, or T cells were the source of the cDNA or gDNA that made up the material.

Germline-derived CDR1 and CDR2 are WSHSY and SAAADI. CDR3 length equals 15 residues. V dropped 3 bases and J dropped 5; count of bases not matched to a gene: 5. Those enrolled in Seattle joined during active infection and were followed longitudinally afterward. This table comes from immunoSEQ multiplex PCR, and its TCRdb copy is limited to in-frame clones, with some not included. The sample has about 200,000 clones, 94% seen once. The V call is TRBV10-2, the J call TRBJ2-5, with 11 bases matching TRBD2. Sequencing was performed on peripheral blood. This sequence originates from a man aged 25-45 years with COVID-19, enrolled during active disease. In DNA, the CDR3 is TGCGCCAGCAGTGATAGCGGGGGGGCCGTGGAGACCCAGTACTTC. Its translation is CASSDSGGAVETQYF.